The present T cell receptor (beta chain) was sequenced within a study of OX40 agonist ivuxolimab in advanced cancers. Study results and caveats: There was clonal expansion of CD4+ and CD8+ blood T cells by week 6 at 0.1 to 3.0 mg/kg.

The V gene lost 0 bases and the J gene lost 5 bases, with 20 bases spanning the gap. The CDR3 covers 16 residues. Germline V lookup: CDR1 GTSNPN, CDR2 SVGIG (reference sequence). This table comes from immunoSEQ multiplex PCR, and its TCRdb copy is limited to in-frame clones, with some not included. The data show fewer than 85,000 clones, more than 80% seen once. With respect to this clone: Its antigen is still unknown.

Patients with autoimmune history or systemic immunosuppression were excluded. The source of this sequence is an adult with an advanced solid tumor such as melanoma, head and neck, liver or kidney cancer. The chain is built from TRBV30 and TRBJ2-7; D not resolved. Sample: CD4+ or CD8+ T cells sorted from blood, taken in a trial of the OX40 agonist ivuxolimab. CDR3 sequence (DNA): TGTGCCTGGAGTGTCGGCTCCCTTGGCGTGTTCGACGAGCAGTACTTC. Protein product: CAWSVGSLGVFDEQYF.